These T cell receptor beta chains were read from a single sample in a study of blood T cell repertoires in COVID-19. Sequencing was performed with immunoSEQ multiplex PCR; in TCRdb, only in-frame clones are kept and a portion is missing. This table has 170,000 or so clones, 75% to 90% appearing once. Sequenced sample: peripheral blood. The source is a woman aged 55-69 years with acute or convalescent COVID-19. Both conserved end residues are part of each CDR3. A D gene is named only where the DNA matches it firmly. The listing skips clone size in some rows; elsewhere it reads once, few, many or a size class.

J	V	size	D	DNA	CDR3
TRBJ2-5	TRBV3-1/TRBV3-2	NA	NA	TGTGCCAGCAGCCATCTCGGGGCGGGGGAGACCCAGTACTTC	CASSHLGAGETQYF
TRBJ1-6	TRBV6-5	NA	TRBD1	TGTGCCAGCAGTTATGAGGGGGCAAGTTCACCCCTCCACTTT	CASSYEGASSPLHF
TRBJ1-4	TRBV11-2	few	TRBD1	TGTGCCAGCAGCTTGAGACAGGGATATAATGAAAAACTGTTTTTT	CASSLRQGYNEKLFF
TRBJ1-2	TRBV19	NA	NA	TGTGCCAGTAGAGGGCACAGGACTAACTATGGCTACACCTTC	CASRGHRTNYGYTF
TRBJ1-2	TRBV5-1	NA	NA	TGCGCCAGCAGTCAACAGGATCTGAACTATGGCTACACCTTC	CASSQQDLNYGYTF
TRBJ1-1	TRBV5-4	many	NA	TGTGCCAGCAGCCGGGTGGACAGTCGGGACACTGAAGCTTTCTTT	CASSRVDSRDTEAFF
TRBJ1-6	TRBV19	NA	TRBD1	TGTGCCAGTAGAAAGGGGACAGACAATTCACCCCTCCACTTT	CASRKGTDNSPLHF
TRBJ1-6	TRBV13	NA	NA	TGTGCCAGCAGCTTCCGGGGGGATAATTCACCCCTCCACTTT	CASSFRGDNSPLHF
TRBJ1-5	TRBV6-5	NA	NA	TGTGCCAGTGGTGCCGGCAGCGGTAGAGATGACCAGCATTTT	CASGAGSGRDDQHF
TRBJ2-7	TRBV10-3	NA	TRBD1	TGTGCCATCAGTGGTCCGCAGGGGGTGTGGGAGCAGTACTTC	CAISGPQGVWEQYF
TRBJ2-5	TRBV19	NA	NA	TGTGCCAGTACCACCACCGGCGGGCCTAGAGAGACCCAGTACTTC	CASTTTGGPRETQYF
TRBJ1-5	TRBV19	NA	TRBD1	TGTGCCAGTAGTGGTACAGGGGGAAATCAGCCCCAGCATTTT	CASSGTGGNQPQHF
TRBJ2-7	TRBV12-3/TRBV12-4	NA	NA	TGTGCCAGCAGTTTAAAACAGGTCTACGAGCAGTACTTC	CASSLKQVYEQYF
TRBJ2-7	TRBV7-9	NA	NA	TGTGCCAGCAGCTTAGATCCCAGGTACGAGCAGTACTTC	CASSLDPRYEQYF
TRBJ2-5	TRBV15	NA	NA	TGTGCCACCAGCAGAGGAGGGAACCAAGAGACCCAGTACTTC	CATSRGGNQETQYF
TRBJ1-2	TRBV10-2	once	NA	TGCGCCAGCAGTGCGCAGGGTAGCTATGGCTACACCTTC	CASSAQGSYGYTF
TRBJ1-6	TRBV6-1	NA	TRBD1	TGTGCCAGCAGTGAAGTTAAAACAGGGGCTAATAATTCACCCCTCCACTTT	CASSEVKTGANNSPLHF
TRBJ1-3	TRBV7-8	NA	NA	TGTGCCAGCAGCTTAGGGACAGGAAACACCATATATTTT	CASSLGTGNTIYF
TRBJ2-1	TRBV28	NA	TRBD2	TGTGCCAGCGCTACTAGCGGGGGGGCCGCTGAGCAGTTCTTC	CASATSGGAAEQFF
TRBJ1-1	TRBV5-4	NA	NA	TGTGCCAGCAGCTTGAGTGAGACTCCGAACACTGAAGCTTTCTTT	CASSLSETPNTEAFF
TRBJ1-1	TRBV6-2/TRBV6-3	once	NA	TGTGCCAGCAGTTACCCCGAGCTGAACACTGAAGCTTTCTTT	CASSYPELNTEAFF
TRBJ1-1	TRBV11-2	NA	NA	TGTGCCAGCAGCTCGCTGACAGGAATCCTGAACACTGAAGCTTTCTTT	CASSSLTGILNTEAFF
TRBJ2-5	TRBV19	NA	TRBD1	TGTGCCAGTAGCAGGGACAGGGGGGAGACCCAGTACTTC	CASSRDRGETQYF
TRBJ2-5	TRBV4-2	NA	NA	TGTGCCAGCAGCCAAGGTCGGGGTTTAGGAGGTTTCCAAGAGACCCAGTACTTC	CASSQGRGLGGFQETQYF
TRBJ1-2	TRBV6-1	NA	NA	TGTGCCAGCAGTGAGCAGGGCTTCTATGGCTACACCTTC	CASSEQGFYGYTF
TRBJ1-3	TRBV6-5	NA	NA	TGTGCCAGCAGTTCAGATGGTATCTCTGGAAACACCATATATTTT	CASSSDGISGNTIYF
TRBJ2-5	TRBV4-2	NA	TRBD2	TGTGCCAGCAGCGTAGCGGGGGGACAAATCATCCAAGAGACCCAGTACTTC	CASSVAGGQIIQETQYF
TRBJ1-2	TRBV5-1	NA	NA	TGCGCCAGCAGTCTGGAGGCAGGGGCTAACTATGGCTACACCTTC	CASSLEAGANYGYTF
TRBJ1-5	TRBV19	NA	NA	TGTGCCAGTAGTAAGCAGGGGCCGACCGATCAGCCCCAGCATTTT	CASSKQGPTDQPQHF
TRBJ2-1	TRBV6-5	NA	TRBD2	TGTGCCAGCATCCTGACTAGCGGGGGGTACAATGAGCAGTTCTTC	CASILTSGGYNEQFF
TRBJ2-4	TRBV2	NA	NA	TGTGCCAGCAGTGAAAACACAGAAAACATTCAGTACTTC	CASSENTENIQYF
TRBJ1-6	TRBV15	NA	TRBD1	TGTGCCACCAGCGAGGACAGGGGTAATTCACCCCTCCACTTT	CATSEDRGNSPLHF
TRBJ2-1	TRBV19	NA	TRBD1	TGTGCCAGTAGTATGTTCGCCGCAGGGGGCTACAATGAGCAGTTCTTC	CASSMFAAGGYNEQFF
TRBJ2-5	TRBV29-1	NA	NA	TGCAGCGTTGAACCGGTAGAGACCCAGTACTTC	CSVEPVETQYF
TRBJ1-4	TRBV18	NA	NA	TGTGCCAGCTCACCAGGCTTTAATGAAAAACTGTTTTTT	CASSPGFNEKLFF
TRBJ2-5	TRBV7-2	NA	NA	TGTGCCAGCAGCTCGCGGTCCCCCGGGACCCAGTACTTC	CASSSRSPGTQYF
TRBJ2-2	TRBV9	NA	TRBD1	TGTGCCAGCAGCCATGGGAGCAGGGGGCCCGGGGAGCTGTTTTTT	CASSHGSRGPGELFF
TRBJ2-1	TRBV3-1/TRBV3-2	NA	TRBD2	TGTGCCAGCAGCCAAGATGGGGCTAGCGGGTACAATGAGCAGTTCTTC	CASSQDGASGYNEQFF
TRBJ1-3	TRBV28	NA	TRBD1	TGTGCCAGTCTCCCCGGGACAGTCTCTGGAAACACCATATATTTT	CASLPGTVSGNTIYF
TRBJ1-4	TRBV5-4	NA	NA	TGTGCCAGCAGCTTTTCCAGGGAAAAACTGTTTTTT	CASSFSREKLFF
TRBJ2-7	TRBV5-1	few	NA	TGCGCCAGCAGCCCTTCGACACTTTCCTACGAGCAGTACTTC	CASSPSTLSYEQYF
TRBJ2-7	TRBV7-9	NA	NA	TGTGCCAGCAGCAATGGGGGGGCTGGAGAGCAGTACTTC	CASSNGGAGEQYF
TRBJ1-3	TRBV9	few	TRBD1	TGTGCCAGCAGCTCCCGGGACAGGGGCTTGACTCTCTCTGGAAACACCATATATTTT	CASSSRDRGLTLSGNTIYF
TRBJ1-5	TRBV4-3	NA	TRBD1	TGCGCCAGCAGCCAGACCTGGACAGGGGGATCGTCTGACAATCAGCCCCAGCATTTT	CASSQTWTGGSSDNQPQHF
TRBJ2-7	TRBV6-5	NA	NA	TGTGCCAGCAGTTTCATTTCCAAGAGCTCCTACGAGCAGTACTTC	CASSFISKSSYEQYF
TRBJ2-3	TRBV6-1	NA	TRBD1	TGTGCCAGCAGTGACCGGCGGACAGGGCTCACAGATACGCAGTATTTT	CASSDRRTGLTDTQYF